There are a few counts of the clone carrying this T cell receptor beta chain. The data originate from a study of control samples from healthy donors and cancer patients. The germline V and J ends were trimmed by 0 bases and 0 bases, with 12 bases remaining between them. The CDR3 has 17 amino acids. Germline assignment: CDR1 KGHSH and CDR2 LQKENI. Measured with immunoSEQ multiplex PCR; TCRdb has only the in-frame clones, and not every one. The sample consists of 55,000 to 65,000 clones, around 87% of them appearing once. This TCR derives from an older woman with lung cancer. V usage is TRBV18 and J usage is TRBJ1-3, with a weak D call TRBD1 (6 bases). Sequencing used PBMCs. As DNA, the CDR3 is TGTGCCAGCTCACCACCCACAGGGACCCGCTCTGGAAACACCATATATTTT. This codes for CASSPPTGTRSGNTIYF.